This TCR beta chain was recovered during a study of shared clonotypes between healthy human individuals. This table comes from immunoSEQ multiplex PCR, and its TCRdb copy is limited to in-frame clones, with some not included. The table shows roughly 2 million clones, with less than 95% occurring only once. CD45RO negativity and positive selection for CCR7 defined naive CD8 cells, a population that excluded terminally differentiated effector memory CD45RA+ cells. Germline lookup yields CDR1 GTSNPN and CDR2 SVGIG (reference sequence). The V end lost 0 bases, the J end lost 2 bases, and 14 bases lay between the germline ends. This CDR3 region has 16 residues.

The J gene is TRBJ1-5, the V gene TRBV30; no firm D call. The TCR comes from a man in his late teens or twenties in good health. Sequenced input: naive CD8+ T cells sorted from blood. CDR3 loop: CAWSVPWQEGNQPQHF. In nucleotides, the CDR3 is TGTGCCTGGAGTGTACCCTGGCAGGAGGGCAATCAGCCCCAGCATTTT.